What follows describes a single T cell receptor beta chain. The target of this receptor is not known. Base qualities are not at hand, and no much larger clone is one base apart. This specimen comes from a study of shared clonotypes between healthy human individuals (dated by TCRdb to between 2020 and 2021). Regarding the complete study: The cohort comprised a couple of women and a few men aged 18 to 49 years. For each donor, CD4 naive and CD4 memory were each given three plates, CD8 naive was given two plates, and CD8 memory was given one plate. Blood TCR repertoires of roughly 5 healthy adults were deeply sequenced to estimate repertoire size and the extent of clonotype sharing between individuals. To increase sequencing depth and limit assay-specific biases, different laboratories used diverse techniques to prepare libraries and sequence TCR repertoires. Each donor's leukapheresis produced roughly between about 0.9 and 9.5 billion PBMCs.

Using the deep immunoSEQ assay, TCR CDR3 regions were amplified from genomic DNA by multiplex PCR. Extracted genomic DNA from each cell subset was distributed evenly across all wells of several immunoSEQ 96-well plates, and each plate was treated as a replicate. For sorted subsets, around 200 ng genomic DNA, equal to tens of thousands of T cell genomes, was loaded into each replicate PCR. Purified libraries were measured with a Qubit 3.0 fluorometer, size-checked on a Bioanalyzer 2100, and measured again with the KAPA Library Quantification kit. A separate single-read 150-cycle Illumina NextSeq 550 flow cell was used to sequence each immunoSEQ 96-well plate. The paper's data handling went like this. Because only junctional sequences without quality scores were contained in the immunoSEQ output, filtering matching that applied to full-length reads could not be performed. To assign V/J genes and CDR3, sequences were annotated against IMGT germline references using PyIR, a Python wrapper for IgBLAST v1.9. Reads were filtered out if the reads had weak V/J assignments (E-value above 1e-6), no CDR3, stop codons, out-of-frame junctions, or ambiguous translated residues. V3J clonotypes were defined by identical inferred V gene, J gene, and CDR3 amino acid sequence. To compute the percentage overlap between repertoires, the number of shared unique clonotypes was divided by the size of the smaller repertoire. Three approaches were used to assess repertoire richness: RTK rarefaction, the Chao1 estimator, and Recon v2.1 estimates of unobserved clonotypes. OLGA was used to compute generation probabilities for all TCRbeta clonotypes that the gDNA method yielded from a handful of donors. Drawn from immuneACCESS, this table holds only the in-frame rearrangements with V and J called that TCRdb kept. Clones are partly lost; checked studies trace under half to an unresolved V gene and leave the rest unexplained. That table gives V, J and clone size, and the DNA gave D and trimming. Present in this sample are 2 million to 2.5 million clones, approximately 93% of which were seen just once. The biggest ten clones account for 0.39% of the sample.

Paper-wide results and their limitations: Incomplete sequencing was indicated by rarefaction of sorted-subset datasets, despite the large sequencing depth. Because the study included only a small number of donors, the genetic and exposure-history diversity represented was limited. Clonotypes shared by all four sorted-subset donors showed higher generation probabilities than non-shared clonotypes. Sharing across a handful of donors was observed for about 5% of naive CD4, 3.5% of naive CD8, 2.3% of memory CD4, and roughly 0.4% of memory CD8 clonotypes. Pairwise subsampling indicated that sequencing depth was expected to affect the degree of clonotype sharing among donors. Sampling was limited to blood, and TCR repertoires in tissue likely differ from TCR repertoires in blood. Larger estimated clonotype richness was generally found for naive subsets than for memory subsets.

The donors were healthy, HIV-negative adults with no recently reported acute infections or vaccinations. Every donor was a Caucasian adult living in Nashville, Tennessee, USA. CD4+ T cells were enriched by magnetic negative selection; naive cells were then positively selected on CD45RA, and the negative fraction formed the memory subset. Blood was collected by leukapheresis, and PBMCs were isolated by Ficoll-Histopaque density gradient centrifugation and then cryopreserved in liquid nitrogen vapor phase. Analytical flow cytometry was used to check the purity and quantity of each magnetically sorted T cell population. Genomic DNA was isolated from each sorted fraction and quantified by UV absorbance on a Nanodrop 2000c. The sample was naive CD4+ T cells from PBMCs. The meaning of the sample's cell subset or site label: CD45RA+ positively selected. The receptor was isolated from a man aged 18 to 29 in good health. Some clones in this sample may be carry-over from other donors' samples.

In nucleotide form, the sequence is TGTGCCAGCACCAAAGAGGTAGCGGAATACAATGAGCAGTTCTTC. It translates as CASTKEVAEYNEQFF. This chain is built from TRBV9 and TRBJ2-1; TRBD2 is a possible D gene, resting on 6 matching bases. The trim is 6 bases for V and 4 bases for J, with a gap of 17 bases between the germline ends. The germline V gene supplies CDR1 SGDLS and CDR2 YYNGEE. The CDR3, cysteine through phenylalanine, is 15 amino acids long. Only CDR3 DNA is held: 45 bases, read in frame from base 1.